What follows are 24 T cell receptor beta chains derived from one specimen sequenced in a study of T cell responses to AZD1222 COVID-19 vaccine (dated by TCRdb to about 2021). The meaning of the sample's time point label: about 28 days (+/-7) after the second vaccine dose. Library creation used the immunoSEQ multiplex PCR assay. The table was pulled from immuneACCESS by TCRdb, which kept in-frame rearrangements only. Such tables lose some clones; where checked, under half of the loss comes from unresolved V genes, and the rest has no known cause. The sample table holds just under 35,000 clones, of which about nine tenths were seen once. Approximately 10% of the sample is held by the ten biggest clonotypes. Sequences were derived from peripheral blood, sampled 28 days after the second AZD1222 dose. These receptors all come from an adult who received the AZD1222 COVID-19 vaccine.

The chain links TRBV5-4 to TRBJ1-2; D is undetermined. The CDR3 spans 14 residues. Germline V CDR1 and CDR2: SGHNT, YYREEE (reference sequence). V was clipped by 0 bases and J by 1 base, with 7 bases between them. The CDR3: CASSLDRFNYGYTF. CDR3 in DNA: TGTGCCAGCAGCTTGGACAGATTTAACTATGGCTACACCTTC.

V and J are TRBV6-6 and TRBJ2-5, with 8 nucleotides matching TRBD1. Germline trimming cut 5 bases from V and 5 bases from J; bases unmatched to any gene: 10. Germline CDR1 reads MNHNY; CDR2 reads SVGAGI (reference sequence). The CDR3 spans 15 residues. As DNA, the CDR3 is TGTGCCAGCAGTCTATCTCGGACAGGGATGGAGACCCAGTACTTC. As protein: CASSLSRTGMETQYF.

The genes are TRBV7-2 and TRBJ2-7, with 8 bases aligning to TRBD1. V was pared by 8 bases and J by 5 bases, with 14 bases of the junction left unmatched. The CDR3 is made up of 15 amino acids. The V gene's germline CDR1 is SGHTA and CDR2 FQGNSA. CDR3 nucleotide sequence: TGTGCCAGCTCCCAAAGGAGACAGGGGATCAACGAGCAGTACTTC. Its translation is CASSQRRQGINEQYF.

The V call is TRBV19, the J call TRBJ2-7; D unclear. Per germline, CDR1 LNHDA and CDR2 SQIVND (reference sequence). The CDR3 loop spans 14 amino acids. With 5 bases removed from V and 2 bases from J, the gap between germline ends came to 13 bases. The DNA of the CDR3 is TGTGCCAGTAGTCAGAGGATGGAGACCTACGAGCAGTACTTC. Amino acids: CASSQRMETYEQYF.

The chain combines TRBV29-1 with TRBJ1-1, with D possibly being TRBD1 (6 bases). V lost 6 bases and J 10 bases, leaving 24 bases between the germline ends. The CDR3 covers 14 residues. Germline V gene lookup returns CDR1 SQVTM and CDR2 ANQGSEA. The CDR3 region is CSVQTGGGTGVAFF. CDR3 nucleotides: TGCAGCGTCCAAACCGGGGGGGGCACGGGAGTAGCTTTCTTT.

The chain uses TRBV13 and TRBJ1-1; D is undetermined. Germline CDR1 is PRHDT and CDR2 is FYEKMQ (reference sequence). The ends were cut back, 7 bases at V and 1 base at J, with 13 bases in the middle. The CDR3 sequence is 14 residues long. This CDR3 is CASTPPEENTEAFF. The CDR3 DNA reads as TGTGCCAGCACCCCTCCCGAAGAGAACACTGAAGCTTTCTTT.

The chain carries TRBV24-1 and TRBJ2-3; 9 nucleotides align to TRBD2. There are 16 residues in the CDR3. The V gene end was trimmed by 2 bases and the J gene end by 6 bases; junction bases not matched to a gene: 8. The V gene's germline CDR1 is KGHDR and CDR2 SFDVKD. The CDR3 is CATSDSPAGGPDTQYF. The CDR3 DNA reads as TGTGCCACCAGTGATTCCCCTGCGGGAGGGCCGGATACGCAGTATTTT.

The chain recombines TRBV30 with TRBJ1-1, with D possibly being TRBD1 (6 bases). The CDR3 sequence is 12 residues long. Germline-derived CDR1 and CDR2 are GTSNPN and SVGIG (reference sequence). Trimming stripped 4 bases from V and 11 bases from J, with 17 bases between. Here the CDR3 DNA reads TGTGCCTGGAATTCAGGGGCGCGCTTCGCTTTCTTT. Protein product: CAWNSGARFAFF.

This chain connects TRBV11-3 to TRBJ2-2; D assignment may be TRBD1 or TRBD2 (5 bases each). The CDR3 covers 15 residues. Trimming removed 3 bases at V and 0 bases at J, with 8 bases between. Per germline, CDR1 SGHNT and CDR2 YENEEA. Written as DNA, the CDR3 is TGTGCCAGCAGCTTGGGGACGGCGAACACCGGGGAGCTGTTTTTT. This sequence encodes CASSLGTANTGELFF.

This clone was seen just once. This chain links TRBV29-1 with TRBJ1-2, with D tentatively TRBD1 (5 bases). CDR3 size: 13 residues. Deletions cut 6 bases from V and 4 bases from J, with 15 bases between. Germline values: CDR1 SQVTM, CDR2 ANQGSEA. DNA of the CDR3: TGCAGCGTCGTGAGCGGGACTGCCTATGGCTACACCTTC. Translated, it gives CSVVSGTAYGYTF.

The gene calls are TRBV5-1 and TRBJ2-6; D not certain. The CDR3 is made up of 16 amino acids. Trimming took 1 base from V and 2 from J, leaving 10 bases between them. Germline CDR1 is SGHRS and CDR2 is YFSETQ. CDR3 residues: CASSLSSPAGANVLTF. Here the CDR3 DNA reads TGCGCCAGCAGCTTGTCATCACCGGCTGGGGCCAACGTCCTGACTTTC. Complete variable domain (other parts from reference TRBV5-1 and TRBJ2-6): KAGVTQTPRYLIKTRGQQVTLSCSPISGHRSVSWYQQTPGQGLQFLFEYFSETQRNKGNFPGRFSGRQFSNSRSEMNVSTLELGDSALYLCASSLSSPAGANVLTFGAGSRLTVL.

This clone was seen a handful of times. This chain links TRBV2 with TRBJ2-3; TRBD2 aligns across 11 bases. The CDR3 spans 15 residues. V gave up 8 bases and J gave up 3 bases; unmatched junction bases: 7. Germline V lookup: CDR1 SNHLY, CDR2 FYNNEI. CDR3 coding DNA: TGTGCCAGCTTGGTACTAGCGGGAGAAACAGATACGCAGTATTTT. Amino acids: CASLVLAGETDTQYF.

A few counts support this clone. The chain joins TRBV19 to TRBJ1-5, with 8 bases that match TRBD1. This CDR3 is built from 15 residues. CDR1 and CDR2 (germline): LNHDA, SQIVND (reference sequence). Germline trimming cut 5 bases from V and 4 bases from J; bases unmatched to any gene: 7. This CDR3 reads CASSLGQGLNQPQHF. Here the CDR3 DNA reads TGTGCCAGTAGTCTCGGACAGGGCTTAAATCAGCCCCAGCATTTT.

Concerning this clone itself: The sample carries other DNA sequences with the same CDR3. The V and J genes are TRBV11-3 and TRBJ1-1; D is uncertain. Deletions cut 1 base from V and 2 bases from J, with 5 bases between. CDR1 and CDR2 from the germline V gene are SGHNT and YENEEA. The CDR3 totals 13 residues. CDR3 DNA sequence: TGTGCCAGCAGCTTAGGTCGTAACACTGAAGCTTTCTTT. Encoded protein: CASSLGRNTEAFF.

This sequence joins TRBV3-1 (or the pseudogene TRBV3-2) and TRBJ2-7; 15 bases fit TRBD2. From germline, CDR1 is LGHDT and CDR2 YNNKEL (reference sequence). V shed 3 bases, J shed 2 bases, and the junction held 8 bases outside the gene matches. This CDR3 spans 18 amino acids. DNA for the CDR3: TGTGCCAGCAGCCAGGGGACTAGCGGGAGGTATAATGCCTACGAGCAGTACTTC. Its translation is CASSQGTSGRYNAYEQYF.

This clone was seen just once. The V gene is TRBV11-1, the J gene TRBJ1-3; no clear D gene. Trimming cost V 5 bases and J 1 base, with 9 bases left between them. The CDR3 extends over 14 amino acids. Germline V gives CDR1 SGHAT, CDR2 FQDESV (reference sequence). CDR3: CASSLNPSGNTIYF. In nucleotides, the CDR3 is TGTGCCAGCAGCCTCAACCCGTCTGGAAACACCATATATTTT. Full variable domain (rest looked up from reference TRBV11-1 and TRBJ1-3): EAEVAQSPRYKITEKSQAVAFWCDPISGHATLYWYRQILGQGPELLVQFQDESVVDDSQLPKDRFSAERLKGVDSTLKIQPAELGDSAMYLCASSLNPSGNTIYFGEGSWLTVV.

The DNA for the CDR3 is TGTGCCAGCCGGGACAACCCCTACGAGCAGTACTTC. This codes for CASRDNPYEQYF. This chain uses TRBV6-5 with TRBJ2-7, with D tentatively TRBD1 (6 bases). With 8 bases removed from V and 2 bases from J, the gap between germline ends came to 10 bases. The CDR3 consists of 12 residues. Germline V gene lookup returns CDR1 MNHEY and CDR2 SVGAGI.

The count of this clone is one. The CDR3 DNA sequence: TGTGCCAGCAGTGGACAGCGGGGGGGCTCCTACAATGAGCAGTTCTTC. The encoded protein is CASSGQRGGSYNEQFF. The gene calls are TRBV6-1 and TRBJ2-1, with 10 bases that match TRBD2. Germline V CDR1 and CDR2: MNHNS, SASEGT. Germline trimming cut 4 bases from V and 0 bases from J; bases unmatched to any gene: 3. This CDR3 spans 16 amino acids.

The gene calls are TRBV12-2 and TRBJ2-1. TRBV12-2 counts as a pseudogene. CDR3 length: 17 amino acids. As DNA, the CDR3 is TGTGCAAGTCGCTTATGCTGCCCGCAAAGCTCCTACAATGAGCAGTTCTTC. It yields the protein CASRLCCPQSSYNEQFF.

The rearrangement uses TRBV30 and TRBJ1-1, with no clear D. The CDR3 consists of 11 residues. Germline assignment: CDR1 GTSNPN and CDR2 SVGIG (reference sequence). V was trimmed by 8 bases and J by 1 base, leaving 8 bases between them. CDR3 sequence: CASWRNTEAFF. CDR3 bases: TGTGCCAGTTGGCGGAACACTGAAGCTTTCTTT.

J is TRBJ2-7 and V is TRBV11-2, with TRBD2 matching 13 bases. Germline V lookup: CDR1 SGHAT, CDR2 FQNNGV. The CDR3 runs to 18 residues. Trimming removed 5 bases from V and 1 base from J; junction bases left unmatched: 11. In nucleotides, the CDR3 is TGTGCCAGCAGCGCACAGAGGACTAGCGGGAGCTCATCCTACGAGCAGTACTTC. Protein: CASSAQRTSGSSSYEQYF.

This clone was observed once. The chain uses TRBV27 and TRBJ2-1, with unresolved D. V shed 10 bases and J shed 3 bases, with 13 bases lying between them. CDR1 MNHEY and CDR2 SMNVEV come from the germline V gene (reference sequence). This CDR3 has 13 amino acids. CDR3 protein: CATGLSNYNEQFF. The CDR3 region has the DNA TGTGCCACTGGGCTATCTAACTACAATGAGCAGTTCTTC.

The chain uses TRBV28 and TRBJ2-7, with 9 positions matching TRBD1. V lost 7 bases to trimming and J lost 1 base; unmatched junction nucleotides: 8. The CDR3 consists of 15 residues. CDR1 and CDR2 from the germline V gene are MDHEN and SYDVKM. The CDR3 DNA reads TGTGCCAGCAAATGGGGACAGGGTTATTCCTACGAGCAGTACTTC. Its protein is CASKWGQGYSYEQYF.

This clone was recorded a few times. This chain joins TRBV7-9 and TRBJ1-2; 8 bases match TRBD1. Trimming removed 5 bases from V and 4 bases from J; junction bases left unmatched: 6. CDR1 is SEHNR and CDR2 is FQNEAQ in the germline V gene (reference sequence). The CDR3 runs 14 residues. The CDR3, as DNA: TGTGCCAGCAGCACCGAGGGACAGGTCTATGGCTACACCTTC. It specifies CASSTEGQVYGYTF.